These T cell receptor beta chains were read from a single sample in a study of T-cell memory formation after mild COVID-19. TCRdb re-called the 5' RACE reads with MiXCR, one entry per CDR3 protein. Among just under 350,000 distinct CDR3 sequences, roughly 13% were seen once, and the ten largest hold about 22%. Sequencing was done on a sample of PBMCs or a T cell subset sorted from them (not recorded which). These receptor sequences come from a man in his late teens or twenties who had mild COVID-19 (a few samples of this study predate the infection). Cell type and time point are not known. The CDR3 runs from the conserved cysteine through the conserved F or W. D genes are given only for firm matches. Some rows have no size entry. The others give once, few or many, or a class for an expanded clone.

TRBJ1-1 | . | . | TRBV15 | TGTGCCACCAGCAGAGATAAAGGGCCGAACACTGAAGCTTTCTTT | CATSRDKGPNTEAFF
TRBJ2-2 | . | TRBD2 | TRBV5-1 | TGCGCCAGCAGCTCAGGACTAGCGGGGATTACCGGGGAGCTGTTTTTT | CASSSGLAGITGELFF
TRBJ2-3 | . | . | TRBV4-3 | TGCGCCAGCAGCCAAGATTGGAGACTAGTCACAGATACGCAGTATTTT | CASSQDWRLVTDTQYF
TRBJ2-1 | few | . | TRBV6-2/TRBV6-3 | TGTGCCAGCAGTTACCCCCTGGAGGCCACCCCAAGCCCGTCTGAGCAGTTCTTC | CASSYPLEATPSPSEQFF
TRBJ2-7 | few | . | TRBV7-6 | TGTGCCAGCAGCTTAGGGACTACCCACTACGAGCAGTACTTC | CASSLGTTHYEQYF
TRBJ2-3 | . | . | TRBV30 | TGTGCCTGGAGTGTACACGGGGCTAAAGATACGCAGTATTTT | CAWSVHGAKDTQYF
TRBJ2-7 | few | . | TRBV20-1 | TGCAGTGCTAGAGACAGCAAGCAGGGGTACGAGCAGTACTTC | CSARDSKQGYEQYF
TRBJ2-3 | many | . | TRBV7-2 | TGTGCCAGCAGCTTAGCCGGGACTCCCCTCACAGATACGCAGTATTTT | CASSLAGTPLTDTQYF
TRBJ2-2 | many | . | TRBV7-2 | TGTGCCAGCAGCGACGGGACGGGCTACACCGGGGAGCTGTTTTTT | CASSDGTGYTGELFF
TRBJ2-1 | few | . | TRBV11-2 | TGTGCCAGCAGCCACCAACCCAATGAGCAGTTCTTC | CASSHQPNEQFF
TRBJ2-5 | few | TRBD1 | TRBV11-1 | TGTGCCAGCAGCATAGACAGGGGGCAGAAGACCCAGTACTTC | CASSIDRGQKTQYF
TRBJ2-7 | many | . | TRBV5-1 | TGCGCCAGCACCTTCGGGAATCTACGCGAGCAGTACTTC | CASTFGNLREQYF
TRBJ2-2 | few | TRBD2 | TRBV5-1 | TGCGCCAGCAGCGCACAAACGGGGGGGCCAAACACCGGGGAGCTGTTTTTT | CASSAQTGGPNTGELFF
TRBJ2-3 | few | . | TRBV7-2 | TGTGCCAGCAGCTTAAGGCCCACCCGAGGCACAGATACGCAGTATTTT | CASSLRPTRGTDTQYF
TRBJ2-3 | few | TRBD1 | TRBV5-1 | TGCGCCAGCAGCTTGGTAGACAGGGGGCGGCGGACAGATACGCAGTATTTT | CASSLVDRGRRTDTQYF
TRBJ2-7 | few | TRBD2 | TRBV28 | TGTGCCAGCAGTTTATGGGAGGGACTAGCGGGAGTCCAGCAGTACTTC | CASSLWEGLAGVQQYF
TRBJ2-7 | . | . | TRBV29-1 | TGCAGCGTTGTTGGGGTGGGCACCTACGAGCAGTACTTC | CSVVGVGTYEQYF
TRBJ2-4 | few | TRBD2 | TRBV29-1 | TGCAGCGGACGGACTAGCGGAAAAAACATTCAGTACTTC | CSGRTSGKNIQYF
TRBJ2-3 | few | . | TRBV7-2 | TGTGCCAGCAGCTTAGCGTCTAGTAGGGCAGATACGCAGTATTTT | CASSLASSRADTQYF
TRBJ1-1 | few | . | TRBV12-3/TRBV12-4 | TGTGCCAGCAGTTTGTGGGCAGGTGGGAACACTGAAGCTTTCTTT | CASSLWAGGNTEAFF
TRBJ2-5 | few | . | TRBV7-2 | TGTGCCAGCAGCTTATCGGTGGGCTTTACAGAGACCCAGTACTTC | CASSLSVGFTETQYF
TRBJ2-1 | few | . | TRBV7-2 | TGTGCCAGCAGCTGGGACGGAACTAAGCAGTTCTTC | CASSWDGTKQFF
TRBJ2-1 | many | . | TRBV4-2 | TGTGCCAGCAGCCAGATAAGTATAGGGTCCTACAATGAGCAGTTCTTC | CASSQISIGSYNEQFF
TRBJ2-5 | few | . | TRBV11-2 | TGTGCCAGCAGCTCACCATGGTGGGGACGAGAGACCCAGTACTTC | CASSSPWWGRETQYF
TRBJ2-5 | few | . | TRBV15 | TGTGCCACCAGCGGCCCGGGGGTGGGAGAGACCCAGTACTTC | CATSGPGVGETQYF
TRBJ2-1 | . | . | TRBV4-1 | TGCGCCAGCAGCCGAGGACGGCGGGAAGGGAATGAGCAGTTCTTC | CASSRGRREGNEQFF
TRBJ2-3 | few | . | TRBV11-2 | TGTGCCAGCAGCTTAGATCCCAACCCTGCCAGGGATACGCAGTATTTT | CASSLDPNPARDTQYF
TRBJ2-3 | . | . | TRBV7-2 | TGTGCCAGCAGCTTAAACCTTGATACGCAGTATTTT | CASSLNLDTQYF
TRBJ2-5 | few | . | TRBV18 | TGTGCCAGCTCACGGGCAGGGGACCCTCAAGAGACCCAGTACTTC | CASSRAGDPQETQYF
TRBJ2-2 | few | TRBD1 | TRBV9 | TGTGCCAGCAGAGACAAACGGGACAGCAACACCGGGGAGCTGTTTTTT | CASRDKRDSNTGELFF
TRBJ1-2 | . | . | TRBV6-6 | TGTGCCAGCAATACAGGCCAGGCCCGCGGCTACACCTTC | CASNTGQARGYTF
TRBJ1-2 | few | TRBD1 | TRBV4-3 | TGCGCCAGCAGCCCTGGGACAGGCCATGGCTACACCTTC | CASSPGTGHGYTF
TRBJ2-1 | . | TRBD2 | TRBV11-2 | TGTGCCAGCAGAGAGACTAGCGGGGTTGAATCCTACAATGAGCAGTTCTTC | CASRETSGVESYNEQFF
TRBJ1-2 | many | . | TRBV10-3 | TGTGCCATCAACCCCGAACGGGTGATTCTCAACTATGGCTACACCTTC | CAINPERVILNYGYTF
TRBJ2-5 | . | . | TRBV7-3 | TGTGCCAGCAGCCCCGGAGGTTCTAGGGAGACCCAGTACTTC | CASSPGGSRETQYF
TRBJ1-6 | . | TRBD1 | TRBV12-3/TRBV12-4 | TGTGCCAGCAGTTCCAGCAGGGGGTTAGGGTCACCCCTCCACTTT | CASSSSRGLGSPLHF
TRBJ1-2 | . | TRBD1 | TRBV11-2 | TGTGCCAGCAGCTCAGTTCGAGGACAGGGCAGAGACTATGGCTACACCTTC | CASSSVRGQGRDYGYTF
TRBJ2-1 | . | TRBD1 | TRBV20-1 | TGCAGTGCTCCGGTACAGGGGAACAATGAGCAGTTCTTC | CSAPVQGNNEQFF
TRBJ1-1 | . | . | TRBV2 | TGTGCCAGCAGTGAACCCACCGAAGCTTTCTTT | CASSEPTEAFF
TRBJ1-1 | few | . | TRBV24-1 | TGTGCCACCAGTGACCCAGGGAAGGGCACTGAAGCTTTCTTT | CATSDPGKGTEAFF
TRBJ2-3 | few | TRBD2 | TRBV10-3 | TGTGCCATCAATCGGGGACTAGCAGCCGATACGCAGTATTTT | CAINRGLAADTQYF
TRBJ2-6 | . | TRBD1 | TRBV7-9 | TGTGCCAGCAGCTCCGGGACAGGAAGCTCTGGGGCCAACGTCCTGACTTTC | CASSSGTGSSGANVLTF
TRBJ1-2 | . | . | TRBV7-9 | TGTGCCAGCAGCCTTACTGGGGGTGGACACATCTATGGCTACACCTTC | CASSLTGGGHIYGYTF
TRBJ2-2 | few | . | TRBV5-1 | TGCGCCAGCAGCTTGGACGGGGTTAGTGGTTCCGGGGAGCTGTTTTTT | CASSLDGVSGSGELFF
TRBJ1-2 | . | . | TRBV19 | TGTGCCAGTAGTATAGCCTGGACCGGGGGGTATGGCTACACCTTC | CASSIAWTGGYGYTF
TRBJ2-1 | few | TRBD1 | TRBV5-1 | TGCGCCAGCAGCTTGAAACAGGGGGAGTCTAATGAGCAGTTCTTC | CASSLKQGESNEQFF